The 7 T cell receptor beta chains below were found in one sample sequenced in a study of blood T cell repertoires in COVID-19. Profiling relied on immunoSEQ multiplex PCR, and the TCRdb table lists in-frame clones only, not all of them. The sample records about 220,000 clones, under 90% being singletons. The material sequenced was peripheral blood. These receptors were obtained from a woman aged 40 to 50 with active or convalescent COVID-19.

The sample holds a few counts of this clone. The V gene is TRBV25-1, the J gene TRBJ2-1; TRBD1 might be the D (6 bases). This CDR3 comprises 13 residues. CDR1 and CDR2 from the germline V gene are MGHDK and SYGVNS. V was clipped by 5 bases and J by 4 bases, with 9 bases between them. Written as DNA, the CDR3 is TGTGCCAGCAGTACAGGACAGTACAATGAGCAGTTCTTC. Translating it yields CASSTGQYNEQFF.

The genes are TRBV19 and TRBJ2-1, with 8 nucleotides matching TRBD2. The CDR3 sequence is 16 residues long. V was clipped by 5 bases and J by 5 bases; unmatched bases: 11. Germline V gene sequence: CDR1 LNHDA, CDR2 SQIVND (reference sequence). CDR3: CASSAERGFGNNEQFF. The CDR3 DNA reads as TGTGCCAGTAGTGCCGAGCGGGGGTTCGGGAACAATGAGCAGTTCTTC.

The CDR3 sequence: CASSQYESDTGELFF. In DNA form, the CDR3 reads TGTGCCAGCAGCCAATACGAGTCCGACACCGGGGAGCTGTTTTTT. The rearrangement links TRBV3-1 (or the pseudogene TRBV3-2) to TRBJ2-2, with D unclear. Trimming removed 2 bases at V and 3 bases at J, with 10 bases between. The CDR3 spans 15 residues. Per germline, CDR1 LGHDT and CDR2 YNNKEL (reference sequence).

V is TRBV10-3 and J is TRBJ2-1; 13 nucleotides align to TRBD2. This CDR3 comprises 16 residues. J gave up 12 bases and V 3 bases, and 11 bases lay outside the gene matches. The germline V gene encodes CDR1 ENHRY and CDR2 SYGVKD. The CDR3 sequence: CAISDNQRLAGGGQFF. CDR3 DNA sequence: TGTGCCATCAGTGACAACCAAAGACTAGCGGGGGGTGGGCAGTTCTTC.

The chain links TRBV18 to TRBJ2-7, with 12 bases that match TRBD2. Trimming at V came to 2 bases and at J to 2 bases, leaving 16 bases not matched to a gene. Germline values: CDR1 KGHSH, CDR2 LQKENI. The CDR3 loop spans 20 amino acids. The CDR3 loop is CASSPFPGGGLAGSTYEQYF. The CDR3 region has the DNA TGTGCCAGCTCACCATTCCCGGGGGGAGGACTAGCGGGGTCGACCTACGAGCAGTACTTC.

The genes are TRBV5-4 and TRBJ2-7; TRBD2 is a possible D gene (6 bases). Germline V gene sequence: CDR1 SGHNT, CDR2 YYREEE (reference sequence). This CDR3 region has 15 residues. Between the trimmed V and J ends, which lost 1 base and 0 bases, there was a span of 11 bases. The CDR3 DNA sequence: TGTGCCAGCAGCTTGAAACTAGCTGCCTCCTACGAGCAGTACTTC. Its translation: CASSLKLAASYEQYF.

As DNA, the CDR3 is TGTGCCAGCAGCTTAGGACTAGCGGGAGTAACTGATACGCAGTATTTT. Translating it yields CASSLGLAGVTDTQYF. The chain employs TRBV7-9 and TRBJ2-3; 12 positions agree with TRBD2. V was clipped by 1 base and J by 6 bases; unmatched bases: 5. This CDR3 is 16 amino acids long. CDR1 is SEHNR and CDR2 is FQNEAQ in the germline V gene (reference sequence).